The 6 T cell receptor beta chains below come from one sample, sequenced in a study of blood T cells in healthy people across ages. PCR was performed a second time for about 6 to 11 cycles using a sample-barcoded 5' primer and a J-beta primer mix. TCRdb reprocessed the 5' RACE reads with MiXCR, giving one entry per CDR3 protein. Of fewer than 900,000 distinct CDR3 sequences listed, over 45% are singletons. Input material: blood. These TCRs come from a woman between 55 and 75 years old in good health.

This clonotype was detected only a few times. V and J are TRBV29-1 and TRBJ1-1, with D perhaps matching TRBD1 (6 bases). The CDR3 loop spans 15 amino acids. Germline assignment: CDR1 SQVTM and CDR2 ANQGSEA. Trimming removed 4 bases at V and 5 bases at J, with 20 bases between. The DNA of the CDR3 is TGCAGCGTTGTAGCTCACTTCAGGGGATGGACTGAAGCTTTCTTT. Amino acids: CSVVAHFRGWTEAFF.

This chain links TRBV7-3 with TRBJ1-5; D is unresolved. Deletions cut 5 bases from V and 1 base from J, with 9 bases between. Germline V gene lookup returns CDR1 SGHTA and CDR2 FQGTGA. The CDR3 covers 14 residues. In DNA form, the CDR3 reads TGTGCCAGCAGCCCAGCTGCGAGCAATCAGCCCCAGCATTTT. The encoded protein is CASSPAASNQPQHF.

In its sample, this clonotype was seen many times. The gene calls are TRBV7-2 and TRBJ2-7; 10 bases agree with TRBD1. The V gene's germline CDR1 is SGHTA and CDR2 FQGNSA. The CDR3 is 15 residues long. V lost 4 bases and J lost 3; bases outside the gene matches: 6. Here the CDR3 DNA reads TGTGCCAGCAGCTGGTGGACAGGGGGGGACTACGAGCAGTACTTC. Protein sequence: CASSWWTGGDYEQYF.

A few counts support this clonotype. The V call is TRBV20-1, the J call TRBJ2-1; 8 bases align to TRBD2. The CDR3 runs to 13 residues. The junction had 11 bases not matched to a gene; V was cut back by 7 bases and J by 9 bases. CDR1 DFQATT and CDR2 SNEGSKA come from the germline V gene (reference sequence). The chain's CDR3 is CSGISGIMGEQFF. DNA of the CDR3: TGCAGTGGTATTAGCGGGATAATGGGTGAGCAGTTCTTC.

The rearrangement joins TRBV14 to TRBJ2-7; D is unclear. This CDR3 contains 15 residues. V was cut by 0 bases and J by 12 bases, with 21 bases left in between. The germline V gene has CDR1 SGHDN and CDR2 FVKESK. The DNA for the CDR3 is TGTGCCAGCAGCCAAGAAATGGGTAGTATGGGCGCGATGTACTTC. Its protein product is CASSQEMGSMGAMYF.

The genes are TRBV20-1 and TRBJ2-3; possibly TRBD1 for D (6 bases). CDR1 is DFQATT, CDR2 SNEGSKA, per germline (reference sequence). The CDR3 loop spans 13 amino acids. Deletions cut 7 bases from V and 3 bases from J, with 14 bases between. The CDR3 nucleotides read TGCAGTGGGTTTGAAGGGGGTACAGATACGCAGTATTTT. Amino acid sequence: CSGFEGGTDTQYF.